A selection of T cell receptor beta chains follows, all from one sample in a study of identical twins. TCRdb passed the 5' RACE reads through MiXCR, listing each CDR3 protein once. The table has over 600,000 distinct CDR3 sequences, around 20% seen once. Separately, the same data were catalogued under a study of T cells expressing NK-cell markers.

The sequenced sample was PBMCs. These receptors originate from a woman aged 18-35 years in good health. The CDR3 runs from the conserved cysteine through the conserved F or W. A D gene is named only where the DNA matches it firmly. Clone size is not always given. Where it is, it says once, few, many or a class for expanded clones.

cdr3_aa: CAISESRDRREAFF; cdr3_nt: TGTGCCATCAGTGAGTCGCGTGACAGGCGCGAAGCTTTCTTT; d_call: NA; clone_size: few; j_call: TRBJ1-1; v_call: TRBV10-3
cdr3_aa: CASSLGPGSSYNEQFF; cdr3_nt: TGTGCCAGCAGCTTAGGCCCGGGTAGCTCCTACAATGAGCAGTTCTTC; d_call: NA; clone_size: many; j_call: TRBJ2-1; v_call: TRBV11-2
cdr3_aa: CASSFGLEPGELFF; cdr3_nt: TGTGCCAGCAGTTTTGGCCTAGAGCCCGGGGAGCTGTTTTTT; d_call: NA; clone_size: NA; j_call: TRBJ2-2; v_call: TRBV12-3/TRBV12-4
cdr3_aa: CASSQGDSKTQYF; cdr3_nt: TGCGCCAGCAGCCAAGGGGACAGCAAGACCCAGTACTTC; d_call: TRBD1; clone_size: many; j_call: TRBJ2-5; v_call: TRBV4-3
cdr3_aa: CASSHLNSELFF; cdr3_nt: TGTGCCAGCAGCCACTTAAATTCGGAGCTGTTTTTT; d_call: NA; clone_size: few; j_call: TRBJ2-2; v_call: TRBV7-2
cdr3_aa: CASSISKLGFSYEQYF; cdr3_nt: TGTGCCAGCAGCATTTCAAAGCTGGGATTCTCCTACGAGCAGTACTTC; d_call: NA; clone_size: few; j_call: TRBJ2-7; v_call: TRBV7-9
cdr3_aa: CSGRIVNTEAFF; cdr3_nt: TGCAGCGGGAGAATTGTGAACACTGAAGCTTTCTTT; d_call: NA; clone_size: NA; j_call: TRBJ1-1; v_call: TRBV29-1
cdr3_aa: CAISDRALAGELFF; cdr3_nt: TGTGCCATCAGCGACAGGGCTCTGGCCGGGGAGCTGTTTTTT; d_call: TRBD1; clone_size: NA; j_call: TRBJ2-2; v_call: TRBV10-3
cdr3_aa: CASRPFRGGQAGSGSSYNEQFF; cdr3_nt: TGTGCCAGCAGACCTTTCAGGGGGGGGCAGGCTGGTAGCGGGAGCTCCTACAATGAGCAGTTCTTC; d_call: NA; clone_size: NA; j_call: TRBJ2-1; v_call: TRBV21-1
cdr3_aa: CSARLGGDTDTQYF; cdr3_nt: TGCAGTGCTAGGTTGGGGGGGGACACAGATACGCAGTATTTT; d_call: TRBD2; clone_size: few; j_call: TRBJ2-3; v_call: TRBV20-1
cdr3_aa: CASSLREGRTDTQYF; cdr3_nt: TGTGCCAGCAGCTTAAGGGAGGGCCGCACAGATACGCAGTATTTT; d_call: TRBD2; clone_size: NA; j_call: TRBJ2-3; v_call: TRBV7-2
cdr3_aa: CASSYGETTGTVNQETQYF; cdr3_nt: TGTGCCAGCAGTTACGGCGAGACAACCGGGACAGTGAACCAAGAGACCCAGTACTTC; d_call: TRBD1; clone_size: NA; j_call: TRBJ2-5; v_call: TRBV6-5
cdr3_aa: CASRATGSGANVLTF; cdr3_nt: TGCGCCAGCAGGGCGACAGGGTCTGGGGCCAACGTCCTGACTTTC; d_call: TRBD1; clone_size: NA; j_call: TRBJ2-6; v_call: TRBV5-1
cdr3_aa: CSVEDPQQGGFYEQYF; cdr3_nt: TGCAGCGTTGAAGACCCCCAGCAGGGCGGTTTCTACGAGCAGTACTTC; d_call: NA; clone_size: few; j_call: TRBJ2-7; v_call: TRBV29-1
cdr3_aa: CSASATGSSTDTQYF; cdr3_nt: TGCAGTGCTAGCGCGACAGGGTCTAGCACAGATACGCAGTATTTT; d_call: TRBD1; clone_size: many; j_call: TRBJ2-3; v_call: TRBV20-1
cdr3_aa: CASSAPADTQYF; cdr3_nt: TGTGCCAGCAGCGCCCCAGCGGATACGCAGTATTTT; d_call: NA; clone_size: few; j_call: TRBJ2-3; v_call: TRBV9
cdr3_aa: CASSGTGGDTQYF; cdr3_nt: TGTGCCAGCAGCGGGACAGGGGGAGATACGCAGTATTTT; d_call: TRBD1; clone_size: NA; j_call: TRBJ2-3; v_call: TRBV12-3/TRBV12-4
cdr3_aa: CASTLTGSSTDTQYF; cdr3_nt: TGTGCTAGCACTCTGACAGGTTCAAGCACAGATACGCAGTATTTT; d_call: NA; clone_size: NA; j_call: TRBJ2-3; v_call: TRBV7-7
cdr3_aa: CASSHAGANTDTQYF; cdr3_nt: TGCGCCAGCAGCCACGCAGGTGCGAATACAGATACGCAGTATTTT; d_call: NA; clone_size: NA; j_call: TRBJ2-3; v_call: TRBV4-3
cdr3_aa: CSARGVGPRELFF; cdr3_nt: TGCAGTGCTAGAGGTGTGGGCCCGCGAGAGCTGTTTTTT; d_call: NA; clone_size: few; j_call: TRBJ2-2; v_call: TRBV20-1
cdr3_aa: CASSSAGVRGNEQFF; cdr3_nt: TGTGCCAGCAGTTCGGCGGGAGTCAGAGGCAATGAGCAGTTCTTC; d_call: TRBD2; clone_size: NA; j_call: TRBJ2-1; v_call: TRBV12-3/TRBV12-4
cdr3_aa: CASLRTNSYEQYF; cdr3_nt: TGTGCCAGCTTGCGGACAAACTCCTACGAGCAGTACTTC; d_call: NA; clone_size: few; j_call: TRBJ2-7; v_call: TRBV6-1
cdr3_aa: CASSLGLTGNEQYF; cdr3_nt: TGTGCCAGCAGCTTGGGTCTAACTGGGAACGAGCAGTACTTC; d_call: NA; clone_size: NA; j_call: TRBJ2-7; v_call: TRBV5-6
cdr3_aa: CASSELTGRNQPQHF; cdr3_nt: TGTGCCAGCAGTGAACTAACAGGGAGAAATCAGCCCCAGCATTTT; d_call: NA; clone_size: few; j_call: TRBJ1-5; v_call: TRBV6-1
cdr3_aa: CAIASGPSTDTQYF; cdr3_nt: TGTGCCATCGCCAGCGGACCGAGCACAGATACGCAGTATTTT; d_call: NA; clone_size: NA; j_call: TRBJ2-3; v_call: TRBV10-3
cdr3_aa: CASSYSRRAMNTEAFF; cdr3_nt: TGTGCCAGCAGTTACTCGCGCCGGGCTATGAACACTGAAGCTTTCTTT; d_call: NA; clone_size: few; j_call: TRBJ1-1; v_call: TRBV6-5
cdr3_aa: CSARPDTIYF; cdr3_nt: TGCAGTGCTAGACCTGACACCATATATTTT; d_call: NA; clone_size: NA; j_call: TRBJ1-3; v_call: TRBV20-1
cdr3_aa: CASSPGGEQHQPQHF; cdr3_nt: TGTGCCAGCTCACCAGGCGGGGAACAGCATCAGCCCCAGCATTTT; d_call: NA; clone_size: NA; j_call: TRBJ1-5; v_call: TRBV18
cdr3_aa: CASTFDGSYEQYF; cdr3_nt: TGTGCCAGCACCTTCGACGGGTCATACGAGCAGTACTTC; d_call: NA; clone_size: few; j_call: TRBJ2-7; v_call: TRBV7-9
cdr3_aa: CASSSHSAGELFF; cdr3_nt: TGTGCCAGCAGCTCCCATAGCGCCGGGGAGCTGTTTTTT; d_call: NA; clone_size: NA; j_call: TRBJ2-2; v_call: TRBV9
cdr3_aa: CATPSRQPLSGANVLTF; cdr3_nt: TGTGCCACCCCCTCCAGACAGCCGCTTTCTGGGGCCAACGTCCTGACTTTC; d_call: NA; clone_size: few; j_call: TRBJ2-6; v_call: TRBV7-9